This TCR beta chain was profiled in a study of blood T cell repertoires in COVID-19. In the study overall: Donors in the United States, Italy and Spain gave samples during acute or convalescent COVID-19. Sample material is recorded as cDNA or gDNA derived from T cells, B-cell-depleted T cells, or PBMCs.

During active infection, Seattle patients enrolled and were then monitored through disease. The method was immunoSEQ multiplex PCR; TCRdb's version includes in-frame clones alone and lacks a portion of them. The sample includes 200,000 to 300,000 clones, around 87% seen only once; the top ten take around 5%. The germline V gene has CDR1 KGHDR and CDR2 SFDVKD. The CDR3 consists of 16 residues. V was pared by 4 bases and J by 7 bases, with 19 bases between. The J gene is TRBJ1-5, the V gene TRBV24-1, with D maybe TRBD1 (5 bases). Sequenced sample: peripheral blood. The receptor's source is a woman in her sixties with COVID-19, enrolled during active disease. The DNA for the CDR3 is TGTGCCACCAGTGACCCGACAGCCCCCTTTGGGCAGCCCCAGCATTTT. Translation: CATSDPTAPFGQPQHF.